This T cell receptor (beta chain) is from a study of CXCR3-negative and CXCR3-positive naive CD8 T cells. Study-level results: Fresh PBMCs were used in most assays, and CXCR3 expression partially decreased after cryopreservation. Relative to memory CD8+ cells, whose diversity was much lower, both naive subsets had comparably high diversity. TRB CDR3 hydrophobicity was greater in CXCR3-positive naive cells than in CXCR3-negative naive cells.

Points on this clonotype: Antigen: not known.

5' RACE with UMI labels generated the TRB cDNA libraries. TCRdb reprocessed the 5' RACE reads, keeping one entry per CDR3 protein, no DNA. The sample table includes about 84,000 distinct CDR3 sequences. CDR1 and CDR2 from the germline V gene are SGHTA and FQGTGA. This CDR3 is 15 amino acids long. This TCR was recovered from a human donor in good health. Some clones in this sample may be carry-over from other donors' samples. The chain recombines TRBV7-3 with TRBJ2-1. The sample was naive CXCR3+ CD8+ T cells from blood. The subset: CD45RO-CCR7+CD27+CD95- naive CD8+ T cells expressing CXCR3 (TNR3+). CDR3 residues: CASSLIPRAYNEQFF.